Given below is one TCR beta chain in context. The data derive from a study of CD8 T cells in Susac syndrome. With random hexamers, reverse transcription was performed on about 0.5 to 1 ug of RNA. Amplification of TCR beta CDR3 was carried out by immunoSEQ multiplex PCR, which covered 54 Vbeta and 13 Jbeta segments. Using its own MiXCR run on the immunoSEQ multiplex PCR reads, TCRdb lists one record per CDR3 protein. The table shows about 170,000 distinct CDR3 sequences, with approximately 93% occurring only once. Sequencing of TCR beta was carried out in blood CD8+ and CD4+ T cells. Negative isolation yielded CD8+ and CD4+ T cells; FACS enriched TEMRA cells. There are 13 residues in the CDR3. V lost 7 bases and J 5 bases, leaving 15 bases between the germline ends. Germline values: CDR1 MDHEN, CDR2 SYDVKM.

The chain uses TRBV28 and TRBJ2-7; TRBD2 is a possible D gene (5 bases). The receptor was derived from a human donor with multiple sclerosis. Sequences were obtained from CD4+ T cells from PBMCs. The CDR3 sequence: CASTYGPRDEQYF. DNA of the CDR3: TGTGCCAGCACCTACGGGCCGAGGGACGAGCAGTACTTC.